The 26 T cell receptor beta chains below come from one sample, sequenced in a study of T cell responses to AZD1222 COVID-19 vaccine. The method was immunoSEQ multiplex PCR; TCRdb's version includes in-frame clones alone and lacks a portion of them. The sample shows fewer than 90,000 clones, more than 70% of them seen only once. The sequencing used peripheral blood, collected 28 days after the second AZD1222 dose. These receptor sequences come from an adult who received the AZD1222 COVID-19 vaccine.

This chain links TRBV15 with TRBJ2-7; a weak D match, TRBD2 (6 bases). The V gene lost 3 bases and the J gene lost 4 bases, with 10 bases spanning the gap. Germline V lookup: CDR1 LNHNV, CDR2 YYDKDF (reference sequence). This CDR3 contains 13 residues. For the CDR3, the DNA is TGTGCCACCAGCAGGCGGGACCGGTACGAGCAGTACTTC. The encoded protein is CATSRRDRYEQYF.

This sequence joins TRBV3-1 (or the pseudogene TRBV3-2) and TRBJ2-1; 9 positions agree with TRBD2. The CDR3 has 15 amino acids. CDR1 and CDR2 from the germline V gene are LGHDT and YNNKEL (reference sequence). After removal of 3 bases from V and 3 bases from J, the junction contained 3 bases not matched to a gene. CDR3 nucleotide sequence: TGTGCCAGCAGCCACGGGACTAGCTTCTACAATGAGCAGTTCTTC. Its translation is CASSHGTSFYNEQFF.

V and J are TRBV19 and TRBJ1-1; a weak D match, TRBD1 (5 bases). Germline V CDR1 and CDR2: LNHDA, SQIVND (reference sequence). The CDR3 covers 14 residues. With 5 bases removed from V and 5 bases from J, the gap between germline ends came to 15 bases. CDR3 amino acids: CASSLLQVRTEAFF. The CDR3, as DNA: TGTGCCAGTAGTCTCCTACAGGTGAGGACTGAAGCTTTCTTT.

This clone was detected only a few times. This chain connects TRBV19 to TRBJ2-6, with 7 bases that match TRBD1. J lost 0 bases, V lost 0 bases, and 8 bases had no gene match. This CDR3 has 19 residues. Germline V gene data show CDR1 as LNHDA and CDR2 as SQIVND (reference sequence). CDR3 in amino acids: CASSIEGGQPHSGANVLTF. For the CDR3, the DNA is TGTGCCAGTAGTATAGAAGGGGGACAGCCACACTCTGGGGCCAACGTCCTGACTTTC.

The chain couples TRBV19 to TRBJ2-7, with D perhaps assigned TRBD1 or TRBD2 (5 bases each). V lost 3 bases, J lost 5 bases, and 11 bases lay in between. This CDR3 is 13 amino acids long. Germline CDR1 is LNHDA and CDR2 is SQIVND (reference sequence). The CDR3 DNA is TGTGCCAGTAGTATGGGGGTTGTCAACGAGCAGTACTTC. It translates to CASSMGVVNEQYF.

The CDR3 DNA follows: TGTGCCAGCAGTTATTACAGGGGTAATAATCAGCCCCAGCATTTT. Translating gives CASSYYRGNNQPQHF. V usage is TRBV6-5 and J usage is TRBJ1-5; 7 nucleotides line up with TRBD1. V gave up 3 bases and J gave up 4 bases; unmatched junction bases: 6. The CDR3 is made up of 15 amino acids. Germline loops: CDR1 MNHEY, CDR2 SVGAGI.

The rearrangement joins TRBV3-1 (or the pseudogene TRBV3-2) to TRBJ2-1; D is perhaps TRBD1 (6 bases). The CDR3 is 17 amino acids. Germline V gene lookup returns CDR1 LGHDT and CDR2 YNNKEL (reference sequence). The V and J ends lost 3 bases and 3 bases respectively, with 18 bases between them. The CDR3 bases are TGTGCCAGCAGCCAGGGAACCGGGACAACAATCTACAATGAGCAGTTCTTC. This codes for CASSQGTGTTIYNEQFF.

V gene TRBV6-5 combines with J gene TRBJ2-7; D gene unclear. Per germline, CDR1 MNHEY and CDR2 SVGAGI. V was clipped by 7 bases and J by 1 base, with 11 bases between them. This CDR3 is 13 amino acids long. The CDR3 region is CASTNPGSYEQYF. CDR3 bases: TGTGCCAGCACCAATCCGGGTTCCTACGAGCAGTACTTC.

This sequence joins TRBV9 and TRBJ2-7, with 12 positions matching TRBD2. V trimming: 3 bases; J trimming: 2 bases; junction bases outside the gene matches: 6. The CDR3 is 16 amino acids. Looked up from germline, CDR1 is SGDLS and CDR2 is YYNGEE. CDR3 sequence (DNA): TGTGCCAGCAGCGCCTTCGGACTAGCGGGGCCCTACGAGCAGTACTTC. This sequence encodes CASSAFGLAGPYEQYF.

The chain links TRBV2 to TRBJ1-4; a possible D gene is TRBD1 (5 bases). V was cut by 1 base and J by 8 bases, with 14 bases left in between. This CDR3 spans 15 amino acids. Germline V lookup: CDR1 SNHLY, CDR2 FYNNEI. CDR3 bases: TGTGCCAGCAGTGAAGATTCCCTCCGGGGGGAAAAACTGTTTTTT. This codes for CASSEDSLRGEKLFF.

The CDR3, as DNA: TGTGCCAGCAGCCAAGTTGCGGGGACCCTAGGCTACGAGCAGTACTTC. It encodes CASSQVAGTLGYEQYF. V and J are TRBV3-1 (or the pseudogene TRBV3-2) and TRBJ2-7; D is possibly TRBD2 (6 bases). The V end lost 1 base, the J end lost 3 bases, and 16 bases lay between the germline ends. CDR1 and CDR2 (germline): LGHDT, YNNKEL (reference sequence). This CDR3 has 16 amino acids.

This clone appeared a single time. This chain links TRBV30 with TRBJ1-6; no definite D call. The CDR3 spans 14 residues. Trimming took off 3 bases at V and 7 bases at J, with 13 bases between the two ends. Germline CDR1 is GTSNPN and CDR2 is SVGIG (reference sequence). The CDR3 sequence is CAWSRAAVNSPLHF. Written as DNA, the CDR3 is TGTGCCTGGAGCCGGGCGGCAGTCAATTCACCCCTCCACTTT. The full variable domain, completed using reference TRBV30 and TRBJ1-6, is SQTIHQWPATLVQPVGSPLSLECTVEGTSNPNLYWYRQAAGRGLQLLFYSVGIGQISSEVPQNLSASRPQDRQFILSSKKLLLSDSGFYLCAWSRAAVNSPLHFGNGTRLTVT.

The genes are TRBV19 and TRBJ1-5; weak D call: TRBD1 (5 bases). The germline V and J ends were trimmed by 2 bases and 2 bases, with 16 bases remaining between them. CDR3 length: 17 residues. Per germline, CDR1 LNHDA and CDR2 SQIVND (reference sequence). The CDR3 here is CASSIPQGRAGNQPQHF. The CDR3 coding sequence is TGTGCCAGTAGTATACCCCAGGGACGAGCAGGCAATCAGCCCCAGCATTTT.

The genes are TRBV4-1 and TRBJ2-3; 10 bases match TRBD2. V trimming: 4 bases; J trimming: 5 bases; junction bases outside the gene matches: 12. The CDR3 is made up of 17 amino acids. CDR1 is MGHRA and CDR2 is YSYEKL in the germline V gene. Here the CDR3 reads CASSRPSEAGGQDTQYF. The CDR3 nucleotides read TGCGCCAGCAGCCGACCAAGCGAAGCGGGAGGGCAAGATACGCAGTATTTT.

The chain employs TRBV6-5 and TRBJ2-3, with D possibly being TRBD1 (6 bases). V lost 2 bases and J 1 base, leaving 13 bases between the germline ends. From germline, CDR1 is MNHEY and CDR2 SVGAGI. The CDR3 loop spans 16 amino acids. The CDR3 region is CASSYTQGQGTDTQYF. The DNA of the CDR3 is TGTGCCAGCAGTTACACCCAGGGGCAAGGCACAGATACGCAGTATTTT.

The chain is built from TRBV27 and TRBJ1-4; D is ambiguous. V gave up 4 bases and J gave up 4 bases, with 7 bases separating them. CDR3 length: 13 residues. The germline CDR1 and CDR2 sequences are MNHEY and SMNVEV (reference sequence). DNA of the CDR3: TGTGCCAGCAGTTGGTACAGTAATGAAAAACTGTTTTTT. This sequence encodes CASSWYSNEKLFF.

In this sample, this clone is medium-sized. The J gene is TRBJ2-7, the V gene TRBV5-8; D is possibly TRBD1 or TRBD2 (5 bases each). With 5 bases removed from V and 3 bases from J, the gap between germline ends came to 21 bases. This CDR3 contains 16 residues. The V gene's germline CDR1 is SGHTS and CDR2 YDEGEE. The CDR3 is CASSPRWGPRIYEQYF. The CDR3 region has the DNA TGTGCCAGCAGTCCGAGATGGGGACCGAGGATCTACGAGCAGTACTTC.

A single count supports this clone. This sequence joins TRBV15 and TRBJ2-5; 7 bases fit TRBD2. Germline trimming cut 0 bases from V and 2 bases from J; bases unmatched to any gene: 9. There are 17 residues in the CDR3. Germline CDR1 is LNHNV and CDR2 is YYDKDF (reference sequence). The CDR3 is CATSREGGLGAQETQYF. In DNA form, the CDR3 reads TGTGCCACCAGCAGAGAGGGAGGACTAGGAGCACAAGAGACCCAGTACTTC.

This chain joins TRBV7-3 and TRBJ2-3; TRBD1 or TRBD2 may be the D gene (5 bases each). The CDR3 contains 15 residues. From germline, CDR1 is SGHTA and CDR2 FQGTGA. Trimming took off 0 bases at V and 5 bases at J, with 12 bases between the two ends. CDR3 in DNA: TGTGCCAGCAGCTTAACCCCGGGGCAGGGAGATACGCAGTATTTT. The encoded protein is CASSLTPGQGDTQYF.

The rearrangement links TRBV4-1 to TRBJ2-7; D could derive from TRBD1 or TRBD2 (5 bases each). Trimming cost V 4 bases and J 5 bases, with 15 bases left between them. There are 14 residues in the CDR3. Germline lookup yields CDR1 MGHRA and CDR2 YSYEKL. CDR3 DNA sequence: TGCGCCAGCAGCCGGGGACCTTCTGGAGACGAGCAGTACTTC. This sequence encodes CASSRGPSGDEQYF.

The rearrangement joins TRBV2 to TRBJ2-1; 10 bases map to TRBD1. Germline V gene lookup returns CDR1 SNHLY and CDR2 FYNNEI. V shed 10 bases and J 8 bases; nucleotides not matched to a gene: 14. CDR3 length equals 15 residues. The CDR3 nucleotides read TGTGCCACCGCTGCAGACAGGGGGCTAGGTGATGAGCAGTTCTTC. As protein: CATAADRGLGDEQFF.

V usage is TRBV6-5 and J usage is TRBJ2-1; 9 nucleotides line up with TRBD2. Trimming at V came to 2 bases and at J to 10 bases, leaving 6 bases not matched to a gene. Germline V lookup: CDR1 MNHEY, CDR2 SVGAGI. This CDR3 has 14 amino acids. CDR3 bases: TGTGCCAGCAGTTACCGGTCCCTAGCGGGGGAGCAGTTCTTC. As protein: CASSYRSLAGEQFF.

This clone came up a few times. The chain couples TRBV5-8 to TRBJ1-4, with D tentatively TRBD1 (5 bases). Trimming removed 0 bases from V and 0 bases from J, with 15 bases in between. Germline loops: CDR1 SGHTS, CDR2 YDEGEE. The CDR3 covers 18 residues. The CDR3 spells CASSLVRDAGATNEKLFF. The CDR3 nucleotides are TGTGCCAGCAGCTTGGTGAGGGACGCAGGTGCAACTAATGAAAAACTGTTTTTT. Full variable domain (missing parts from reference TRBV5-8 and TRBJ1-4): EAGVTQSPTHLIKTRGQQATLRCSPISGHTSVYWYQQALGLGLQFLLWYDEGEERNRGNFPPRFSGRQFPNYSSELNVNALELEDSALYLCASSLVRDAGATNEKLFFGSGTQLSVL.

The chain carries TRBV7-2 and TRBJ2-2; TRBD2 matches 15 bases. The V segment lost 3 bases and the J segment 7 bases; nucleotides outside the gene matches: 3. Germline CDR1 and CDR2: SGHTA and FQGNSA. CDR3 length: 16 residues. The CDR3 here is CASSLGLAGGRGELFF. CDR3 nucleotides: TGTGCCAGCAGCTTGGGACTAGCGGGAGGTCGCGGGGAGCTGTTTTTT.

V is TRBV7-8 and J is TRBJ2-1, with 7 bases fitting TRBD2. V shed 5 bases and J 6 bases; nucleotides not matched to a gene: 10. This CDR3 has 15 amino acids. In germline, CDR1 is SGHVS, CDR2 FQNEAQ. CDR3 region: CASSLMPGLINEQFF. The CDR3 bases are TGTGCCAGCAGCCTCATGCCGGGACTAATCAATGAGCAGTTCTTC.

The CDR3 sequence: CASSLYPVQMNTEAFF. CDR3 in DNA: TGTGCCAGCAGTTTATACCCCGTGCAGATGAACACTGAAGCTTTCTTT. The chain recombines TRBV27 with TRBJ1-1; no reliable D call. CDR3 size: 16 residues. Per germline, CDR1 MNHEY and CDR2 SMNVEV (reference sequence). The V end lost 1 base, the J end lost 0 bases, and 12 bases lay between the germline ends.